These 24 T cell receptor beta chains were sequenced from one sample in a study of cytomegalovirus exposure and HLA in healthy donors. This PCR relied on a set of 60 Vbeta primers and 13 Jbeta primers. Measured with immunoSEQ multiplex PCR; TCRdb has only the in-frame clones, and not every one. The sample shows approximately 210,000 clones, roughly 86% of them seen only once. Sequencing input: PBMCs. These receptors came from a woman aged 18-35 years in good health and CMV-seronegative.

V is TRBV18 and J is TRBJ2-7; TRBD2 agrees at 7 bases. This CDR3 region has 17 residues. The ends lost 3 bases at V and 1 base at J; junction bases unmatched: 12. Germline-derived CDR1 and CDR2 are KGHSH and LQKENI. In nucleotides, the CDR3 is TGTGCCAGCTCACCTAACCGGGGCAGGGAGGGGTCCTACGAGCAGTACTTC. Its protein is CASSPNRGREGSYEQYF.

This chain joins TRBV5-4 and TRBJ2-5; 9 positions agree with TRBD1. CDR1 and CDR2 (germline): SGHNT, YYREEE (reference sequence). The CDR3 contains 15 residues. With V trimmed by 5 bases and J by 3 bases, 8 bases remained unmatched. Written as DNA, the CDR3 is TGTGCCAGCAGTCGGAAGGGACAGGGAAAAGAGACCCAGTACTTC. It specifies CASSRKGQGKETQYF.

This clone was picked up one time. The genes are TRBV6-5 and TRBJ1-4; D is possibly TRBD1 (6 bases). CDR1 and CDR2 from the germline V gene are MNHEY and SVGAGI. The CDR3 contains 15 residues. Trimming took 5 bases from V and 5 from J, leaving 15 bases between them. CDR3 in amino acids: CASSRDRRANEKLFF. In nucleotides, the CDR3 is TGTGCCAGCAGTCGTGACAGGAGAGCGAATGAAAAACTGTTTTTT.

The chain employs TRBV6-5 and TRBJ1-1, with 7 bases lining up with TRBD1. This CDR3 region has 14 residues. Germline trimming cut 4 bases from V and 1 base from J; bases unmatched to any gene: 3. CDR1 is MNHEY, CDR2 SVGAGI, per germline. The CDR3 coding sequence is TGTGCCAGCAGTTTTGGACAGGAGAACACTGAAGCTTTCTTT. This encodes CASSFGQENTEAFF.

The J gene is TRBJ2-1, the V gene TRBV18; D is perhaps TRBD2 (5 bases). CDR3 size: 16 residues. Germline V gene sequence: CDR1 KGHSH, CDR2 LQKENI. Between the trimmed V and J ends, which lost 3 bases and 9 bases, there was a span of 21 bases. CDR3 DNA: TGTGCCAGCTCACCTTTAGGAGTGCTAGCCTCTCCTGAGCAGTTCTTC. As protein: CASSPLGVLASPEQFF.

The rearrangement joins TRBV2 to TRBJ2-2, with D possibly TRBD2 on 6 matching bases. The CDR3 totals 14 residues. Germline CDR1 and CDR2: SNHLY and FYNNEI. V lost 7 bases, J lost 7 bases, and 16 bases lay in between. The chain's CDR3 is CASKGLIRIGELFF. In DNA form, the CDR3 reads TGTGCCAGCAAGGGACTTATACGGATCGGGGAGCTGTTTTTT.

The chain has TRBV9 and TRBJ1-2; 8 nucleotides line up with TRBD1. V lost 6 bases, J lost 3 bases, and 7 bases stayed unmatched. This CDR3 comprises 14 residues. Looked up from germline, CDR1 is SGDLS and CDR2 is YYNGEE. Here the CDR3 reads CASTKQGGDYGYTF. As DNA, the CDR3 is TGTGCCAGCACGAAACAGGGGGGAGACTATGGCTACACCTTC.

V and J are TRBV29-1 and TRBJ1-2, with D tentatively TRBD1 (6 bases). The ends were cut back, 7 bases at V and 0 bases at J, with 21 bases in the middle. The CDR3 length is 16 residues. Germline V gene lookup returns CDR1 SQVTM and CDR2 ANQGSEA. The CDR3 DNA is TGCAGCGACCTGTTGTGTAGGGGGGGGACTAACTATGGCTACACCTTC. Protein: CSDLLCRGGTNYGYTF.

The CDR3 region has the DNA TGCGCCAGCAGTCCGGGACTAGCGGGAGGGCCCACCGGGGAGCTGTTTTTT. Translated, it gives CASSPGLAGGPTGELFF. J is TRBJ2-2 and V is TRBV23-1; 16 bases match TRBD2. TRBV23-1 is classed as an ORF, of uncertain function. CDR3 size: 17 residues. Germline trimming cut 4 bases from V and 4 bases from J; bases unmatched to any gene: 3.

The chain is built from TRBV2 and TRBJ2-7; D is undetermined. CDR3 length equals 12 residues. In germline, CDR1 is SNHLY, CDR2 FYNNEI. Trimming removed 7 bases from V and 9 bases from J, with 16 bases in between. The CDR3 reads CASIRYSTGQYF. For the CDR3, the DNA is TGTGCCAGCATCAGATATTCTACGGGGCAGTACTTC.

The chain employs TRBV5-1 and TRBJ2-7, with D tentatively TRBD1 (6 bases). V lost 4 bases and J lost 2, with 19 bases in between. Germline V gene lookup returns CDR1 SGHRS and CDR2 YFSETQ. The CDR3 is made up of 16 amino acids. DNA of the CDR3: TGCGCCAGCAGCCCCATGACCGACCCAGGGGCCTACGAGCAGTACTTC. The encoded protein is CASSPMTDPGAYEQYF.

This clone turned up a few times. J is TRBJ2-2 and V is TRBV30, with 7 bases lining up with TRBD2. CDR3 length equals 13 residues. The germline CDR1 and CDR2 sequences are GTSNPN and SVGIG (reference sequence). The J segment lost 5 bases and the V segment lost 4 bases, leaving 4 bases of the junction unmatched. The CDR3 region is CAWTPSGTGELFF. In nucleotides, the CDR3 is TGTGCCTGGACACCTAGCGGTACCGGGGAGCTGTTTTTT.

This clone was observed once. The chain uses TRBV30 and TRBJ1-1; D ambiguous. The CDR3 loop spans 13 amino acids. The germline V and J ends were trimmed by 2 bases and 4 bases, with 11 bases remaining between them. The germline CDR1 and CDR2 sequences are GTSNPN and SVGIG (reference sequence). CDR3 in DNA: TGTGCCTGGAGTAGATCTAGCGGCACTGAAGCTTTCTTT. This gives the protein CAWSRSSGTEAFF. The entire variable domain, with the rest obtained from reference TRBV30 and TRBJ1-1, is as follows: SQTIHQWPATLVQPVGSPLSLECTVEGTSNPNLYWYRQAAGRGLQLLFYSVGIGQISSEVPQNLSASRPQDRQFILSSKKLLLSDSGFYLCAWSRSSGTEAFFGQGTRLTVV.

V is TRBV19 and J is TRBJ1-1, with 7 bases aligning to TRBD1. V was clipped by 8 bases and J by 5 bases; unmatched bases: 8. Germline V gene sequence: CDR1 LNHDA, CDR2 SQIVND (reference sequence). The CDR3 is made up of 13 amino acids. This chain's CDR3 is CASLAPQGTEAFF. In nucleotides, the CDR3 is TGTGCCAGTTTGGCCCCACAGGGGACTGAAGCTTTCTTT.

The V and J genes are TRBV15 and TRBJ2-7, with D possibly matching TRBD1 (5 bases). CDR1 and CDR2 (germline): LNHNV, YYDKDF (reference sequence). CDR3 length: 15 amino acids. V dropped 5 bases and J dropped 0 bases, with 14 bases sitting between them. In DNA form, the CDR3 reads TGTGCCACCAGCCAAGACAGCCCCAGCTCCTACGAGCAGTACTTC. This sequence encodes CATSQDSPSSYEQYF.

Here the CDR3 DNA reads TGTGCCAGCAGCTTGGACAGGGAAGGCACTGAAGCTTTCTTT. Translating gives CASSLDREGTEAFF. This chain connects TRBV5-4 to TRBJ1-1; D perhaps matches TRBD1 (6 bases). This CDR3 has 14 amino acids. V lost 0 bases and J 4 bases, leaving 10 bases between the germline ends. Germline-derived CDR1 and CDR2 are SGHNT and YYREEE (reference sequence).

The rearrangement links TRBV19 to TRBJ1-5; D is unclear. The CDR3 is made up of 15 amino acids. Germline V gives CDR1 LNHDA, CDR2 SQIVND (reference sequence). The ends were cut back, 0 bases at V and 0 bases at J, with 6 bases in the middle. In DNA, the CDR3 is TGTGCCAGTAGTATAGATCGGAGTAGCAATCAGCCCCAGCATTTT. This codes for CASSIDRSSNQPQHF.

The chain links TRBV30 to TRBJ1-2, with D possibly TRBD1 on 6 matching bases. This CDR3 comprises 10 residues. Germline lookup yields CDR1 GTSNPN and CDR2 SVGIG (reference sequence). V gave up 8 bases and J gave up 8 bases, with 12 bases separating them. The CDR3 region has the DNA TGTGCCGGGGGCGCGATCGGCTACACCTTC. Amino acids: CAGGAIGYTF.

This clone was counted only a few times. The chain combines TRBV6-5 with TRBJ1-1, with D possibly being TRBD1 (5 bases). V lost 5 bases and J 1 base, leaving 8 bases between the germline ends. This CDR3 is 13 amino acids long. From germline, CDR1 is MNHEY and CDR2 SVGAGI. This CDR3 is CASSGGENTEAFF. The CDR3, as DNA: TGTGCCAGCAGTGGAGGGGAGAACACTGAAGCTTTCTTT.

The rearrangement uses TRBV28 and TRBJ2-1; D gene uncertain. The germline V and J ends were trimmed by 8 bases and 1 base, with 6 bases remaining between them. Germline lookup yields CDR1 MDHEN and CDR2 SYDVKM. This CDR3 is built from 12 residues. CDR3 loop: CASARSYNEQFF. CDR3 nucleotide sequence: TGTGCCAGCGCCCGGTCCTACAATGAGCAGTTCTTC.

The CDR3 DNA follows: TGTGCCAGCACTAGGGGACAGGGGCTCTACGAGCAGTACTTC. Translating gives CASTRGQGLYEQYF. The V call is TRBV2, the J call TRBJ2-7, with 10 nucleotides matching TRBD1. There are 14 residues in the CDR3. CDR1 is SNHLY and CDR2 is FYNNEI in the germline V gene. J lost 3 bases, V lost 7 bases, and 6 bases had no gene match.

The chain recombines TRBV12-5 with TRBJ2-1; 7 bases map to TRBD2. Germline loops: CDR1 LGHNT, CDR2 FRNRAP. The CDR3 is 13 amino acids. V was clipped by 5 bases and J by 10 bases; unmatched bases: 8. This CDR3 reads CASGPLGGGEQFF. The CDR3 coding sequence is TGTGCTAGTGGTCCTCTAGGCGGGGGAGAGCAGTTCTTC.

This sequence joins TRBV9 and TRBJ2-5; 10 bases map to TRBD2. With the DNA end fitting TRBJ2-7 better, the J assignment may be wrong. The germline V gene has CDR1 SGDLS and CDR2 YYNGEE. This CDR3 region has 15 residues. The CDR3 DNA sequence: TGTGCCAGCAGTACGACCCCCGGACTAGCGGACGAGCAGTACTTC. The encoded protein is CASSTTPGLADEQYF.

As DNA, the CDR3 is TGTGCCAGCAGCTTAACAGGGCTCTCTGGAAACACCATATATTTT. Translation: CASSLTGLSGNTIYF. J is TRBJ1-3 and V is TRBV28; perhaps TRBD1 as D (6 bases). The CDR3 is 15 amino acids. Trimming left V 6 bases short and J 0 bases short, with 12 bases between. Germline V gene lookup returns CDR1 MDHEN and CDR2 SYDVKM.